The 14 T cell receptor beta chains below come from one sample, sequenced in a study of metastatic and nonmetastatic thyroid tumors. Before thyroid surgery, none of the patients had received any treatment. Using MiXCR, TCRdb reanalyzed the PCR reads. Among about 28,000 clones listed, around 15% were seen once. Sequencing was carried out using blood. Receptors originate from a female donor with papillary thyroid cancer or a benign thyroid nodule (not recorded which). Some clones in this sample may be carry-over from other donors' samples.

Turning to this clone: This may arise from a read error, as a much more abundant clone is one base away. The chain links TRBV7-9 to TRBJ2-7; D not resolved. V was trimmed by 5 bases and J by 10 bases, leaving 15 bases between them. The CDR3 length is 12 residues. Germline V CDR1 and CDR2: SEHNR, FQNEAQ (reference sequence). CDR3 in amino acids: CASSPALPDQYF. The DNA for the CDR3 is TGTGCCAGCAGCCCCGCCCTCCCCGATCAGTACTTC.

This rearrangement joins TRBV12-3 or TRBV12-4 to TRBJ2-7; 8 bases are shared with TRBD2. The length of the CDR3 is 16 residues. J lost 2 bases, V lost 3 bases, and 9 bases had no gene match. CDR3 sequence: CASSFSGAGGAYEQYF. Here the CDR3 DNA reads TGTGCCAGCAGTTTTTCAGGGGCGGGAGGAGCCTACGAGCAGTACTTC.

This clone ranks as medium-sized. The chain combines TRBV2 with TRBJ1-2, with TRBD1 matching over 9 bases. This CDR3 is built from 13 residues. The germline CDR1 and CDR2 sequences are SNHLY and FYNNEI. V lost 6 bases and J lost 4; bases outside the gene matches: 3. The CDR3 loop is CASRSTGGYGYTF. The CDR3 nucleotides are TGTGCCAGCAGATCGACAGGGGGCTATGGCTACACCTTC.

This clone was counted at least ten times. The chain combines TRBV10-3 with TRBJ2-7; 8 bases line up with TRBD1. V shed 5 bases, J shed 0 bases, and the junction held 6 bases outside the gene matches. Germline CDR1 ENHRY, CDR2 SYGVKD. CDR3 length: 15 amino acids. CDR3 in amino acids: CAISNPGQGSYEQYF. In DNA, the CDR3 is TGTGCCATCAGTAACCCCGGACAGGGCTCCTACGAGCAGTACTTC.

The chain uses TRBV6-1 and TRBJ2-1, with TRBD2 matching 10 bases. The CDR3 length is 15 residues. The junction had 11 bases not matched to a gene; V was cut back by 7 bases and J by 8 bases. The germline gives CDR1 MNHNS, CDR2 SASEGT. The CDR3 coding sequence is TGTGCCAGCACAAACCTAGCGGGGGAAGCGGATGAGCAGTTCTTC. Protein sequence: CASTNLAGEADEQFF.

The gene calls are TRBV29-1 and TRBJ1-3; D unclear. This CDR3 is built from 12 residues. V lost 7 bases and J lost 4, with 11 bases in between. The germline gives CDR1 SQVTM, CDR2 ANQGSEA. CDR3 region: CSGNGEGNTIYF. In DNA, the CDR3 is TGCAGCGGAAACGGGGAAGGAAACACCATATATTTT.

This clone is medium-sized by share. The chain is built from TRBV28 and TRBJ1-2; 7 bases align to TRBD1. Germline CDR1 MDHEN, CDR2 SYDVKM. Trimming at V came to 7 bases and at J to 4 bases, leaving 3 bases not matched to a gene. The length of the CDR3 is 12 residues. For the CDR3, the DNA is TGTGCCAGCATTACAGGGGCCTATGGCTACACCTTC. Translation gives CASITGAYGYTF.

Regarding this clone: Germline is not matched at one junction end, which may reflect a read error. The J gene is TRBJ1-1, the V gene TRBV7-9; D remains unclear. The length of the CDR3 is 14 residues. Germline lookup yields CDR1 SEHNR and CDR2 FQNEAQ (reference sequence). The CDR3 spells CASSGLLDWTESFF. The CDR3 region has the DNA TGTGCCAGCAGCGGACTCCTGGACTGGACTGAATCTTTCTTT.

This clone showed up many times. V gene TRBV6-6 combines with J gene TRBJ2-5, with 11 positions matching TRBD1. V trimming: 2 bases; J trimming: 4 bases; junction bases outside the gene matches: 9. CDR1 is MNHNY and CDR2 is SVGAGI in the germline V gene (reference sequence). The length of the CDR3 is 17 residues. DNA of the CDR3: TGTGCCAGCAGTTACGAATCGGGACAGGGGGGAGGAGAGACCCAGTACTTC. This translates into CASSYESGQGGGETQYF.

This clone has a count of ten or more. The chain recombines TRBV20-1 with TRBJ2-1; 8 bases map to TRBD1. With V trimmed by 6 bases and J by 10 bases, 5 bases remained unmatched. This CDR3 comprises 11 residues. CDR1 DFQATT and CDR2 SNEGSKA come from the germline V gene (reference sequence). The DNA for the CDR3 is TGCAGTGCCTGGACAGGGACGGAGCAGTTCTTC. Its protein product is CSAWTGTEQFF.

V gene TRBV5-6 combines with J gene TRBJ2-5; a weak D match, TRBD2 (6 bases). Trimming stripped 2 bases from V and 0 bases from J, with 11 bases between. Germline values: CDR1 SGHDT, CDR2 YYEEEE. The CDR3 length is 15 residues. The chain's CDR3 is CASSFWGVHQETQYF. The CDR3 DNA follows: TGTGCCAGCAGCTTTTGGGGGGTACACCAAGAGACCCAGTACTTC.

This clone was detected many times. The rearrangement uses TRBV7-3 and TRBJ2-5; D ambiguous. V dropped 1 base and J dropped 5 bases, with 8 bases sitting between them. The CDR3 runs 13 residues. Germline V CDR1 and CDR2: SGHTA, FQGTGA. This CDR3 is CASSLIASETQYF. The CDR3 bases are TGTGCCAGCAGCTTAATCGCCTCTGAGACCCAGTACTTC.

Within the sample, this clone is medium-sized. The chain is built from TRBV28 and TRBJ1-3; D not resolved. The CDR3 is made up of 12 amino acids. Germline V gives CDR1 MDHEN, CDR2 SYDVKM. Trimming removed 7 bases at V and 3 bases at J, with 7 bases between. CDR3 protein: CASTSFGNTIYF. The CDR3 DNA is TGTGCCAGCACCTCATTTGGAAACACCATATATTTT.

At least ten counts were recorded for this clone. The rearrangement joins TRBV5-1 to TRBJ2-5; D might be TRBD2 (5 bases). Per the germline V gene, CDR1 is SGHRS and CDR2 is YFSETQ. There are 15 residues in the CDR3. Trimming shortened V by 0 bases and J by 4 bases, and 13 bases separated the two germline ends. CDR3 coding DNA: TGCGCCAGCAGCTTGGATGGACTCCTGCTAGAGACCCAGTACTTC. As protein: CASSLDGLLLETQYF.